A selection of T cell receptor beta chains follows, all from one sample in a study of cytomegalovirus exposure and HLA in healthy donors. TCRdb's table, derived via immunoSEQ multiplex PCR, lists solely in-frame clones and lacks some. The repertoire holds about 40,000 clones, with 65% to 90% as singletons. The sample consisted of PBMCs. All receptors derive from a woman under 30 in good health and CMV-seropositive. Both conserved end residues are part of each CDR3. D genes are given only for firm matches. Some rows mark clone size as missing; the rest say once, few, many or name a class of expanded clone.

abundance	len	v_gene	d_gene	j_gene	CDR3aa	CDR3nt
NA	17	TRBV11-3	TRBD2	TRBJ2-2	CASSNGLADANTGELFF	TGTGCCAGCAGCAATGGACTAGCAGACGCGAACACCGGGGAGCTGTTTTTT
few	13	TRBV5-5	NA	TRBJ2-5	CASSWDNQETQYF	TGTGCCAGCAGCTGGGACAACCAAGAGACCCAGTACTTC
once	15	TRBV15	TRBD1	TRBJ1-5	CATSREQGATQPQHF	TGTGCCACCAGCAGGGAACAGGGGGCAACTCAGCCCCAGCATTTT
NA	15	TRBV19	TRBD1	TRBJ1-3	CASSLRGASGNTIYF	TGTGCCAGTAGTCTCAGGGGGGCCTCTGGAAACACCATATATTTT
NA	16	TRBV11-2	TRBD2	TRBJ2-1	CASSLEGLAFYNEQFF	TGTGCCAGCAGCTTAGAAGGACTAGCCTTCTACAATGAGCAGTTCTTC
once	14	TRBV9	NA	TRBJ2-3	CASSVVMGPDTQYF	TGTGCCAGCAGCGTAGTTATGGGGCCGGATACGCAGTATTTT
NA	15	TRBV11-2	NA	TRBJ1-6	CASSWNGKGDSPLHF	TGTGCCAGCAGCTGGAATGGGAAGGGGGATTCACCCCTCCACTTT
NA	15	TRBV27	TRBD1	TRBJ2-7	CASSKTGTGPYEQYF	TGTGCCAGCAGTAAAACCGGGACAGGGCCCTACGAGCAGTACTTC
NA	13	TRBV18	TRBD1	TRBJ2-7	CASSSRDRDEQYF	TGTGCCAGCTCAAGCCGGGACAGGGACGAGCAGTACTTC
few	13	TRBV18	NA	TRBJ2-1	CASSPLASDEQFF	TGTGCCAGCTCACCACTCGCGTCGGATGAGCAGTTCTTC
once	16	TRBV19	TRBD1	TRBJ1-5	CASSITEGQGYQPQHF	TGTGCCAGTAGTATTACCGAGGGACAGGGGTATCAGCCCCAGCATTTT
NA	15	TRBV5-4	NA	TRBJ1-1	CASSLWGRTTTEAFF	TGTGCCAGCAGCTTGTGGGGCCGGACCACCACTGAAGCTTTCTTT
NA	16	TRBV7-2	NA	TRBJ2-1	CASSFRQASSYNEQFF	TGTGCCAGCAGCTTCCGACAGGCCAGCTCCTACAATGAGCAGTTCTTC
NA	14	TRBV29-1	NA	TRBJ2-7	CSVEFMGAPYEQYF	TGCAGCGTTGAATTTATGGGGGCGCCCTACGAGCAGTACTTC
few	16	TRBV7-3	NA	TRBJ2-2	CASSLTPGADSGELFF	TGTGCCAGCAGCTTAACGCCAGGGGCCGATTCCGGGGAGCTGTTTTTT
NA	14	TRBV6-6	TRBD1	TRBJ2-5	CASSSGQAQETQYF	TGTGCCAGCAGCTCAGGACAGGCACAAGAGACCCAGTACTTC
NA	16	TRBV4-1	TRBD2	TRBJ2-4	CASSQDFSGGVYVQYF	TGCGCCAGCAGCCAAGACTTTAGCGGGGGGGTCTATGTTCAGTACTTC
NA	13	TRBV28	NA	TRBJ1-5	CASSLRGKQPQHF	TGTGCCAGCAGTCTTAGGGGGAAACAGCCCCAGCATTTT
NA	13	TRBV7-2	NA	TRBJ1-5	CASSFDTDQPQHF	TGTGCCAGCAGCTTTGACACCGATCAGCCCCAGCATTTT
NA	13	TRBV7-2	NA	TRBJ2-7	CASSRGFAYEQYF	TGTGCCAGCAGCCGGGGGTTCGCCTACGAGCAGTACTTC
NA	16	TRBV2	TRBD2	TRBJ2-3	CASSAPTSGGTDTQYF	TGTGCCAGCAGTGCCCCGACTAGCGGGGGTACAGATACGCAGTATTTT
NA	14	TRBV19	NA	TRBJ1-4	CASSTRVGDEKLFF	TGTGCCAGTAGTACCAGGGTTGGCGATGAAAAACTGTTTTTT
once	15	TRBV7-6	NA	TRBJ1-2	CASSPPTGQAAGYTF	TGTGCCAGCAGCCCGCCGACAGGCCAGGCAGCTGGCTACACCTTC
NA	14	TRBV7-2	NA	TRBJ1-1	CASSNGGRGTEAFF	TGTGCCAGCTCAAACGGGGGGCGGGGCACTGAAGCTTTCTTT
NA	20	TRBV15	TRBD2	TRBJ2-1	CATSRDHELVGLAGAEEQFF	TGTGCCACCAGCAGAGATCATGAGCTAGTCGGACTAGCGGGGGCGGAGGAGCAGTTCTTC
NA	17	TRBV18	NA	TRBJ2-1	CASSPPGQGLVYDEQFF	TGTGCCAGCTCACCACCCGGGCAGGGGCTTGTCTACGATGAGCAGTTCTTC
NA	21	TRBV2	TRBD2	TRBJ2-2	CASSEVGRRLAGGHGTGELFF	TGTGCCAGCAGTGAAGTAGGCCGGCGACTAGCGGGGGGGCATGGCACCGGGGAGCTGTTTTTT
NA	18	TRBV18	NA	TRBJ1-1	CASSQTLQPGHMNTEAFF	TGTGCCAGCTCACAGACACTACAACCGGGACACATGAACACTGAAGCTTTCTTT
NA	14	TRBV29-1	NA	TRBJ1-3	CSFSTGLIGNTIYF	TGCAGCTTTTCGACAGGACTTATTGGAAACACCATATATTTT
NA	13	TRBV19	NA	TRBJ1-5	CASRPGHNQPQHF	TGTGCCAGTAGACCGGGACACAATCAGCCCCAGCATTTT
NA	15	TRBV11-1	TRBD2	TRBJ2-5	CASSPKRDFQETQYF	TGTGCCAGCAGCCCCAAGCGGGACTTCCAAGAGACCCAGTACTTC
NA	15	TRBV5-1	TRBD1	TRBJ2-2	CASSTQGADTGELFF	TGCGCCAGCAGCACACAGGGGGCGGACACCGGGGAGCTGTTTTTT
NA	12	TRBV7-2	NA	TRBJ1-2	CASSFGLLSYTF	TGTGCCAGCAGCTTTGGTCTGCTAAGCTACACCTTC
NA	17	TRBV7-2	TRBD1	TRBJ1-2	CASRIKEGQGTNYGYTF	TGTGCCAGCAGGATAAAGGAGGGACAGGGAACTAACTATGGCTACACCTTC
NA	13	TRBV10-3	TRBD1	TRBJ1-1	CAIKGQGNTEAFF	TGTGCCATCAAGGGACAGGGGAACACTGAAGCTTTCTTT
once	14	TRBV29-1	TRBD1	TRBJ2-3	CSVWSSTGEDTQYF	TGCAGCGTTTGGAGTTCGACAGGGGAAGATACGCAGTATTTT
NA	16	TRBV4-2	TRBD2	TRBJ2-7	CASSHRESGGIYEQYF	TGTGCCAGCAGCCATAGGGAAAGCGGGGGGATCTACGAGCAGTACTTC
NA	16	TRBV10-3	NA	TRBJ2-2	CAISGAWVGEAGELFF	TGTGCCATCAGTGGAGCATGGGTCGGGGAAGCCGGGGAGCTGTTTTTT
NA	9	TRBV7-6	NA	TRBJ2-1	CASGSGQFF	TGTGCCAGCGGCAGCGGGCAGTTCTTC
NA	14	TRBV27	NA	TRBJ1-5	CASSPTGYNQPQHF	TGTGCCAGCAGTCCCACAGGGTACAATCAGCCCCAGCATTTT
NA	14	TRBV6-5	TRBD1	TRBJ1-1	CASSYEVRGTEAFF	TGTGCCAGCAGTTACGAGGTCAGGGGGACTGAAGCTTTCTTT
NA	18	TRBV19	TRBD1	TRBJ1-4	CASSSRSPGTGIREKLFF	TGTGCCAGTAGTTCTCGAAGTCCCGGGACAGGGATCAGAGAAAAACTGTTTTTT
NA	16	TRBV28	TRBD2	TRBJ2-7	CASRRVAGGPPYEQYF	TGTGCCAGCCGGAGAGTAGCGGGAGGGCCTCCCTACGAGCAGTACTTC
NA	14	TRBV27	NA	TRBJ1-6	CASSLQGYNSPLHF	TGTGCCAGCAGTTTGCAGGGGTATAATTCACCCCTCCACTTT
NA	17	TRBV5-1	TRBD1	TRBJ1-5	CASSLGQGGDSNQPQHF	TGCGCCAGCAGCTTGGGACAGGGGGGGGATAGCAATCAGCCCCAGCATTTT
once	14	TRBV5-1	TRBD2	TRBJ2-7	CASSSSGGPYEQYF	TGCGCCAGCAGCTCCTCGGGGGGTCCTTACGAGCAGTACTTC
NA	16	TRBV4-1	TRBD1	TRBJ2-7	CASSQVVGDSPYEQYF	TGCGCCAGCAGCCAAGTCGTGGGGGACAGTCCCTACGAGCAGTACTTC
NA	18	TRBV21-1	NA	TRBJ2-2	CASSGINQGVHSTGELFF	TGTGCCAGCAGCGGCATAAACCAGGGGGTCCATAGTACCGGGGAGCTGTTTTTT